This entry is about one TCR beta chain. What it recognizes is unknown. During construction of the library, unique molecular identifiers were attached to individual cDNA molecules for quantitative, reproducible TCR counting. Authors' processing steps: A per-sample median of around 88,000 TCRs was observed, with counts ranging from roughly 23,224 to 700,000. TCRdb re-analysed the 5' RACE reads in MiXCR, keeping a single row per CDR3 protein. The V and J calls here are based on TCRdb, not the publication. The sample includes some 150,000 distinct CDR3 sequences, around 4.4% seen only once; the top ten take over 1.2%. The authors extracted total RNA from unfractionated whole blood. CDR3 size: 16 residues. Trimming took off 1 base at V and 1 base at J, with 13 bases between the two ends. Germline loops: CDR1 LNHNV, CDR2 YYDKDF (reference sequence). The entry originates in a study of human T cells and chemical hapten exposure. Study information: It was small differences in pooled library volume that mainly caused per-sample TCR yields to vary.

Study-wide results and limits: No shift was seen in TCRs above 1 in 1000 frequency with DPC sensitization.

This clonotype was sampled from a female donor in good health. The chain employs TRBV15 and TRBJ1-1; D remains ambiguous. The CDR3 nucleotides are TGTGCCACCAGCAGAGGACTCATATATAAGAACACTGAAGCTTTCTTT. It codes for CATSRGLIYKNTEAFF.